This entry lists 21 T cell receptor beta chains sequenced from one sample in a study of early T cells in non-severe SARS-CoV-2 infection. TCRdb re-derived calls from the 5' RACE reads in MiXCR, one entry per CDR3 protein. The table has 46,000 or so distinct CDR3 sequences, 4% seen once; the top ten hold approximately 3%. Sequencing was performed on whole blood. The receptors were gathered from an adult who was a healthcare worker with PCR-confirmed SARS-CoV-2 infection or an uninfected control (not recorded which).

The CDR3 is CASSFLAGADTQYF. The CDR3 DNA reads as TGTGCCAGCAGCTTCCTAGCGGGGGCAGATACGCAGTATTTT. The chain has TRBV11-2 and TRBJ2-3; the match to TRBD2 covers 10 bases. V shed 3 bases, J shed 4 bases, and the junction held 1 base outside the gene matches. The CDR3 runs to 14 residues. From germline, CDR1 is SGHAT and CDR2 FQNNGV.

At least ten counts were recorded for this clonotype. The CDR3 DNA sequence: TGCAGTGCTAGAGAGACCGGGACCTATGGCTACACCTTC. This gives the protein CSARETGTYGYTF. The chain joins TRBV20-1 to TRBJ1-2, with D perhaps matching TRBD1 (5 bases). Trimming stripped 0 bases from V and 4 bases from J, with 9 bases between. Germline V lookup: CDR1 DFQATT, CDR2 SNEGSKA (reference sequence). The CDR3 has 13 amino acids.

The chain's CDR3 is CASSLVDRETDTQYF. The CDR3, as DNA: TGTGCCAGCAGCTTAGTGGACAGGGAGACAGATACGCAGTATTTT. This rearrangement joins TRBV11-1 to TRBJ2-3, with TRBD1 matching over 8 bases. In germline, CDR1 is SGHAT, CDR2 FQDESV (reference sequence). The CDR3 sequence is 15 residues long. Germline trimming cut 1 base from V and 3 bases from J; bases unmatched to any gene: 3. Full variable domain (outside the CDR3, taken from reference TRBV11-1 and TRBJ2-3): EAEVAQSPRYKITEKSQAVAFWCDPISGHATLYWYRQILGQGPELLVQFQDESVVDDSQLPKDRFSAERLKGVDSTLKIQPAELGDSAMYLCASSLVDRETDTQYFGPGTRLTVL.

This clonotype was seen repeatedly, ten times or more. This rearrangement joins TRBV30 to TRBJ1-3; tentatively, D is TRBD1 (5 bases). V lost 0 bases and J 0 bases, leaving 18 bases between the germline ends. CDR1 is GTSNPN and CDR2 is SVGIG in the germline V gene (reference sequence). The CDR3 totals 18 residues. The CDR3 reads CAWSVLRQNPISGNTIYF. CDR3 nucleotide sequence: TGTGCCTGGAGTGTACTCCGACAGAACCCCATCTCTGGAAACACCATATATTTT.

This clonotype has ten or more counts. This chain links TRBV20-1 with TRBJ2-4; 10 nucleotides match TRBD2. CDR1 is DFQATT, CDR2 SNEGSKA, per germline (reference sequence). V shed 3 bases, J shed 3 bases, and the junction held 8 bases outside the gene matches. The CDR3 length is 16 residues. For the CDR3, the DNA is TGCAGTGCTAGTAGGTGGCTAGCGGGGGACAAAAACATTCAGTACTTC. Its translation is CSASRWLAGDKNIQYF.

At least ten counts were recorded for this clonotype. V gene TRBV5-1 combines with J gene TRBJ1-1, with D perhaps TRBD1 (5 bases). Trimming shortened V by 5 bases and J by 7 bases, and 12 bases separated the two germline ends. CDR1 and CDR2 (germline): SGHRS, YFSETQ. This CDR3 contains 12 residues. The CDR3 region has the DNA TGCGCCAGCAGTTCGGACGGGGGTGAAGCTTTCTTT. It yields the protein CASSSDGGEAFF.

Many counts were recorded for this clonotype. The chain has TRBV4-2 and TRBJ2-7, with D possibly matching TRBD1 (5 bases). CDR1 is LGHNA, CDR2 YNFKEQ, per germline. Trimming cost V 1 base and J 0 bases, with 13 bases left between them. This CDR3 comprises 16 residues. The CDR3 loop reads CASSQGRALSSYEQYF. DNA for the CDR3: TGTGCCAGCAGCCAAGGCAGGGCCCTGAGCTCCTACGAGCAGTACTTC.

Ten or more counts support this clonotype. This chain connects TRBV7-3 to TRBJ2-3; D ambiguous. The CDR3 consists of 13 residues. Germline lookup yields CDR1 SGHTA and CDR2 FQGTGA. Trimming removed 1 base at V and 4 bases at J, with 6 bases between. This chain's CDR3 is CASSLIGPDTQYF. The CDR3 DNA sequence: TGTGCCAGCAGCTTAATTGGCCCAGATACGCAGTATTTT. Drawing the rest from reference TRBV7-3 and TRBJ2-3, the complete variable domain is GAGVSQTPSNKVTEKGKYVELRCDPISGHTALYWYRQSLGQGPEFLIYFQGTGAADDSGLPNDRFFAVRPEGSVSTLKIQRTERGDSAVYLCASSLIGPDTQYFGPGTRLTVL.

This clonotype was counted many times. The chain is built from TRBV20-1 and TRBJ2-5; tentatively, D is TRBD2 (6 bases). Germline values: CDR1 DFQATT, CDR2 SNEGSKA (reference sequence). The germline V and J ends were trimmed by 7 bases and 6 bases, with 18 bases remaining between them. This CDR3 region has 13 residues. The CDR3 loop is CSDLDGGRKTQYF. As DNA, the CDR3 is TGCAGTGACCTGGACGGAGGGAGGAAGACCCAGTACTTC.

This clonotype was seen at least ten times. The chain employs TRBV4-1 and TRBJ1-5; 8 positions agree with TRBD1. J gave up 6 bases and V 4 bases, and 11 bases lay outside the gene matches. This CDR3 spans 16 amino acids. Germline V gene sequence: CDR1 MGHRA, CDR2 YSYEKL. CDR3 bases: TGCGCCAGCAGCCCTAGTGGCGGCAGGGGGCTTCAGCCCCAGCATTTT. It is translated as CASSPSGGRGLQPQHF.

The sample holds a few counts of this clonotype. This chain joins TRBV20-1 and TRBJ2-7, with 8 bases identical to TRBD1. The trim removed 0 bases at V and 7 bases at J, leaving 11 bases unmatched. The germline V gene encodes CDR1 DFQATT and CDR2 SNEGSKA (reference sequence). The CDR3 is 15 amino acids. DNA for the CDR3: TGCAGTGCTAGAGATCTAGGGACAGGCCGACAAGAGCAGTACTTC. It is translated as CSARDLGTGRQEQYF.

This clonotype was counted at least ten times. CDR3 bases: TGTGCCAGCAGTGAAGTTGAGGCCGGCTACGAGCAGTACTTC. Amino acid sequence: CASSEVEAGYEQYF. The chain links TRBV6-1 to TRBJ2-7, with unresolved D. Trimming left V 1 base short and J 3 bases short, with 10 bases between. There are 14 residues in the CDR3. Germline V gives CDR1 MNHNS, CDR2 SASEGT.

In its sample, this clonotype was seen many times. This sequence joins TRBV29-1 and TRBJ2-1; D is unresolved. The CDR3 consists of 14 residues. Trimming pared 2 bases from V and 0 bases from J, leaving 8 bases between. Germline-derived CDR1 and CDR2 are SQVTM and ANQGSEA. The CDR3 coding sequence is TGCAGCGTTGAATGGGTGAGCTCCTACAATGAGCAGTTCTTC. Its translation: CSVEWVSSYNEQFF.

At least ten counts were recorded for this clonotype. The chain has TRBV3-1 and TRBJ2-7, with D possibly called TRBD1 or TRBD2 (6 bases each). The CDR3 extends over 13 amino acids. V dropped 4 bases and J dropped 3 bases, with 10 bases sitting between them. CDR1 LGHDT and CDR2 YNNKEL come from the germline V gene (reference sequence). For the CDR3, the DNA is TGTGCCAGCAGCCGAAGGGGGGTCTACGAGCAGTACTTC. As protein: CASSRRGVYEQYF.

Ten or more counts support this clonotype. V usage is TRBV11-2 and J usage is TRBJ2-3; TRBD2 matches at 9 bases. Germline V gene lookup returns CDR1 SGHAT and CDR2 FQNNGV. This CDR3 is 15 amino acids long. After removal of 3 bases from V and 9 bases from J, the junction contained 10 bases not matched to a gene. The CDR3 sequence: CASSFSGGVPGTQYF. In nucleotides, the CDR3 is TGTGCCAGCAGCTTTAGCGGGGGAGTTCCAGGGACGCAGTATTTT.

This clonotype was recorded many times. The chain recombines TRBV6-2 or TRBV6-3 with TRBJ2-5, with TRBD2 matching over 9 bases. The CDR3 length is 13 residues. V trimming: 8 bases; J trimming: 5 bases; junction bases outside the gene matches: 6. CDR1 and CDR2 (germline): MNHEY, SVGEGT. CDR3 loop: CASLAGAMETQYF. DNA of the CDR3: TGTGCCAGCTTAGCGGGGGCCATGGAGACCCAGTACTTC.

This clonotype was counted at least ten times. The gene calls are TRBV7-6 and TRBJ2-2; the D gene could be TRBD1 or TRBD2 (6 bases each). Germline values: CDR1 SGHVS, CDR2 FNYEAQ. The V gene lost 1 base and the J gene lost 6 bases, with 12 bases spanning the gap. The CDR3 totals 15 residues. The CDR3 bases are TGTGCCAGCAGCTTAGTGTCGGGGGCGGCCGGGGAGCTGTTTTTT. Protein: CASSLVSGAAGELFF.

This clonotype was counted at least ten times. The V gene is TRBV19, the J gene TRBJ2-7, with 7 bases identical to TRBD1. Losses at the gene ends were 3 bases for V and 2 bases for J; bases not matched to a gene: 7. This CDR3 has 15 amino acids. Germline loops: CDR1 LNHDA, CDR2 SQIVND (reference sequence). CDR3 bases: TGTGCCAGTAGTATTGTGCCAGGGGGAACCTACGAGCAGTACTTC. Its protein is CASSIVPGGTYEQYF.

Ten or more counts support this clonotype. CDR3 in amino acids: CASSQPGTGLSPLHF. DNA of the CDR3: TGTGCCAGCAGCCAACCCGGGACAGGCCTTTCACCCCTCCACTTT. The chain joins TRBV14 to TRBJ1-6; 8 bases are a match to TRBD1. CDR1 and CDR2 from the germline V gene are SGHDN and FVKESK. The V and J ends lost 2 bases and 9 bases, in that order; junction bases with no gene match: 6. This CDR3 has 15 residues.

This clonotype was observed many times. The gene calls are TRBV6-1 and TRBJ1-2; maybe TRBD1 (6 bases). Trimming shortened V by 6 bases and J by 6 bases, and 17 bases separated the two germline ends. The CDR3 totals 14 residues. CDR1 is MNHNS, CDR2 SASEGT, per germline. This CDR3 reads CASSSFRDTHGYTF. The CDR3 DNA reads as TGTGCCAGCAGCTCCTTCCGGGACACGCATGGCTACACCTTC.

This clonotype was counted at least ten times. V and J are TRBV3-1 and TRBJ2-5, with 8 bases matching TRBD1. V shed 0 bases and J 5 bases; nucleotides not matched to a gene: 5. Germline assignment: CDR1 LGHDT and CDR2 YNNKEL (reference sequence). The CDR3 runs to 15 residues. The CDR3 DNA sequence: TGTGCCAGCAGCCAAGAGGCAGGGGGCAGGGAGACCCAGTACTTC. It yields the protein CASSQEAGGRETQYF.